Listed here are 6 T cell receptor beta chains from one sample, sequenced in a study of somatic mutations in cytotoxic T cells in rheumatoid arthritis. TCRdb's copy holds only in-frame clones and misses some; the assay was immunoSEQ multiplex PCR. The sample consists of around 1,400 clones, over 75% of them appearing once. Sequencing was done on a sample of CD8+ T cells sorted from blood. The receptors derive from an adult with rheumatoid arthritis.

The table lists this clone with a count of one. V gene TRBV4-1 combines with J gene TRBJ2-7; D could derive from TRBD1 or TRBD2 (6 bases each). The V gene's germline CDR1 is MGHRA and CDR2 YSYEKL. The CDR3 has 15 residues. V was cut by 1 base and J by 2 bases, with 12 bases left in between. The CDR3, as DNA: TGCGCCAGCAGCCAAGGAGGGGGACTCGCCTACGAGCAGTACTTC. Its protein product is CASSQGGGLAYEQYF.

This clone is labeled as large. V is TRBV2 and J is TRBJ1-5; no clear D. Germline assignment: CDR1 SNHLY and CDR2 FYNNEI. The CDR3 length is 15 residues. V gave up 2 bases and J gave up 2 bases, with 10 bases separating them. This CDR3 is CASSEHGVGNQPQHF. As DNA, the CDR3 is TGTGCCAGCAGTGAACACGGAGTGGGCAATCAGCCCCAGCATTTT.

This clone was observed a handful of times. CDR3 sequence reads: CASSFTGQMNTEAFF. CDR3 coding DNA: TGTGCCAGCAGCTTTACAGGACAGATGAACACTGAAGCTTTCTTT. The chain employs TRBV6-5 and TRBJ1-1; TRBD1 might be the D (6 bases). Germline CDR1 MNHEY, CDR2 SVGAGI. The CDR3 is made up of 15 amino acids. V was cut by 6 bases and J by 0 bases, with 14 bases left in between.

The CDR3 nucleotides are TGTGCCTGGAGTGTAGAGTGGGGATACACAGATACGCAGTATTTT. It is translated as CAWSVEWGYTDTQYF. The chain joins TRBV30 to TRBJ2-3; D gene ambiguous. From germline, CDR1 is GTSNPN and CDR2 SVGIG (reference sequence). The V gene lost 0 bases and the J gene lost 2 bases, with 12 bases spanning the gap. The CDR3 loop spans 15 amino acids.

In its sample, this clone is hyperexpanded. V gene TRBV13 combines with J gene TRBJ2-3; D is possibly TRBD1 or TRBD2 (5 bases each). Between the trimmed V and J ends, which lost 6 bases and 5 bases, there was a span of 24 bases. The CDR3 loop spans 17 amino acids. Germline V gene data show CDR1 as PRHDT and CDR2 as FYEKMQ (reference sequence). CDR3 region: CASSYTGDVAGGDTQYF. CDR3 sequence (DNA): TGTGCCAGCAGTTACACCGGGGACGTCGCTGGGGGAGATACGCAGTATTTT.

The gene calls are TRBV6-5 and TRBJ2-7, with TRBD2 matching 8 bases. This CDR3 is 15 amino acids long. Looked up from germline, CDR1 is MNHEY and CDR2 is SVGAGI. V lost 2 bases to trimming and J lost 3 bases; unmatched junction nucleotides: 6. CDR3 protein: CASSYSTSGIYEQYF. CDR3 sequence (DNA): TGTGCCAGCAGTTACAGTACTAGCGGAATCTACGAGCAGTACTTC.